The source of this T cell receptor (beta chain) is a study of blood T cells in healthy people across ages. Whole-study findings and limits: While age rose, TCR beta diversity per million T cells dropped in a roughly linear way.

Germline V gives CDR1 SGHTA, CDR2 FQGNSA. The V gene lost 1 base and the J gene lost 6 bases, with 7 bases spanning the gap. This CDR3 comprises 13 residues. This clonotype was picked up a small number of times. The target antigen is unknown. PCR was performed a second time for 7 to 11 cycles using a sample-barcoded 5' primer and a J-beta primer mix. TCRdb used MiXCR to reprocess the 5' RACE reads, holding one entry per CDR3 protein. The table has 780,000 or so distinct CDR3 sequences, around 50% seen once. The material sequenced was blood. This clonotype was sampled from a middle-aged man in good health. The genes are TRBV7-2 and TRBJ2-1; D not resolved. CDR3 loop: CASSLGTFNEQFF. In DNA, the CDR3 is TGTGCCAGCAGCTTAGGGACCTTCAATGAGCAGTTCTTC.